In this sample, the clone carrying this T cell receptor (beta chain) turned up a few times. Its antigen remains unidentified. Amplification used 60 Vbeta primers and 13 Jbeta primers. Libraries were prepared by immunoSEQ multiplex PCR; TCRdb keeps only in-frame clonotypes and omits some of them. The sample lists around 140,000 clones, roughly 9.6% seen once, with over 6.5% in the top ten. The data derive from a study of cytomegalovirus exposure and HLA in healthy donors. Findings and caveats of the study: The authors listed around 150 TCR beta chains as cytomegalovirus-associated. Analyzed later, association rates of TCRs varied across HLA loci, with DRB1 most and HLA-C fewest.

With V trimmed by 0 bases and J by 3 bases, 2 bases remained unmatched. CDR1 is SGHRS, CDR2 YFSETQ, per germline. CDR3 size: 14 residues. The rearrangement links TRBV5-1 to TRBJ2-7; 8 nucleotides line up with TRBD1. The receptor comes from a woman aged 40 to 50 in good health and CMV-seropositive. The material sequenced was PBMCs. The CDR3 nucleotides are TGCGCCAGCAGCTTGGCCGGGACAGGCTACGAGCAGTACTTC. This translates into CASSLAGTGYEQYF.